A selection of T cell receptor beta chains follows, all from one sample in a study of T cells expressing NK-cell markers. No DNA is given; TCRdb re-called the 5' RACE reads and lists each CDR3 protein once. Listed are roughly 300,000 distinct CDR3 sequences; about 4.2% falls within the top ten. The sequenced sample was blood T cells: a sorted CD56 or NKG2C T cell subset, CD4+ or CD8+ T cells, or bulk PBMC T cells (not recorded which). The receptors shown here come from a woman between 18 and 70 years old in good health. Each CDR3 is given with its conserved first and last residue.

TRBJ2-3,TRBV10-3,CAIRSQGAMTDTQYF
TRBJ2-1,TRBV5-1,CASSLGGVAGNNEQFF
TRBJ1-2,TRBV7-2,CASSRDSANYGYTF
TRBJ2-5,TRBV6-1,CASSERTETQYF
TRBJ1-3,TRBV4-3,CASSQDLAVLGNTIYF
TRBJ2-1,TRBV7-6,CASTPRDSPGEQFF
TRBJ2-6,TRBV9,CASSVGGPTLGANVLTF
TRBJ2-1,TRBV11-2,CASSPGVYNEQFF
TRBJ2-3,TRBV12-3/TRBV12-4,CASGTGETDTQYF
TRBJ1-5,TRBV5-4,CASSLVGTNQPQHF
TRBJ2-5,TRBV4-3,CASSQATRETQYF
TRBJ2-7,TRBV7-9,CASSLFGGAYEQYF
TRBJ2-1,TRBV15,CATSRAPTGVDEQFF
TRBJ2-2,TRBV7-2,CASSLAPATTGELFF
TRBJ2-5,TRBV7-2,CASSSLGRGTTQYF
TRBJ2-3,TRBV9,CASSPGTSGRERSDTQYF
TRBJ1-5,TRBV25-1,CASEKGDRPNQPQHF
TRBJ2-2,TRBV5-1,CASSLTDNTGELFF
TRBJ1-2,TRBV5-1,CASTMGTSTGGYTF
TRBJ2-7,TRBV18,CASSPLGGRSTISYEQYF
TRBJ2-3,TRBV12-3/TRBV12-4,CASSRNRALGTDTQYF
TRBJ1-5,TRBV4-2,CASSPTVGFVGGLSNQPQHF
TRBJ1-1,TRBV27,CASSLSETNTEAFF
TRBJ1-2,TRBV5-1,CASSLDSTPGDGYTF
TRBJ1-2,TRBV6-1,CASSYITGKNGYTF
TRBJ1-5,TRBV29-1,CSVSRQVASNQPQHF
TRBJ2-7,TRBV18,CASSPGLVGNEQYF
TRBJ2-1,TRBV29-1,CSVELDRGYEQFF
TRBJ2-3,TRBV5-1,CASSPLGRGLLSTQYF
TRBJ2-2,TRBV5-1,CASSRRWTGELFF
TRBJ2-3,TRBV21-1,CASSKGSASGSSDTQYF
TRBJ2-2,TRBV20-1,CSATGTGHPNVHRGELFF
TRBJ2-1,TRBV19,CASSRGRLTYNEQFF
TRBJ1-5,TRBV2,CASSASSGSNQPQHF
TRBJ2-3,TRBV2,CASREGGRWTDTQYF
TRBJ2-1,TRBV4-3,CASSRLNRDYPPNEQFF
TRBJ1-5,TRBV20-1,CSAADSPAGPQHF
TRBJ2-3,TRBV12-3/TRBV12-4,CASSFRLAGGNTDTQYF
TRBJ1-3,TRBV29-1,CSVPGDSGNTIYF
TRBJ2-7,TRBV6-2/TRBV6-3,CASSYFGQNYEQYF
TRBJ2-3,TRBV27,CASSRQGGRTDTQYF
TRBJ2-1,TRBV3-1,CASSQGRDYSYNEQFF
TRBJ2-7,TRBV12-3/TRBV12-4,CASSFRGGPYEQYF
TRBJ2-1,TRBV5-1,CASSLSGQGYNEQFF
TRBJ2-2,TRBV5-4,CASSVAGSGPGELFF
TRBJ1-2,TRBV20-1,CSARIPGVPSYGYTF
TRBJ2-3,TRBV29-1,CSAPRGGDITDTQYF
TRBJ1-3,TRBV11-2,CASSARQGRSLTGNTIYF